This T cell receptor (beta chain) was sequenced for a study of blood T cell repertoires in COVID-19 (dated by TCRdb to about 2020). Describing the broader study: Samples from collaborators originated in the United States, Italy and Spain and spanned both the acute and convalescent phases of COVID-19. The repertoires were released in a freely available public database meant as a resource for research on the immune response to SARS-CoV-2. Deeply sampled blood TCRbeta repertoires from subjects exposed to, actively infected with, or recovered from COVID-19 were included in the dataset. HLA class I and class II types, where available, came from metadata supplied by the sample provider rather than from assay-based typing. The prospective study material was composed of cDNA or gDNA derived from T cells, B-cell-depleted T cells, or PBMCs. Samples came from the ongoing ImmuneRACE study (first 160 participants) plus 1,254 subjects from 6 global collaborators. Sample metadata almost always included a de-identified subject ID, COVID-19 status, age in years and sex.

The CDR3 numbers 14 residues from cysteine through phenylalanine. Just CDR3 DNA is preserved here, 42 bases in frame from base 1. Reading the germline V gene (reference sequence) gives CDR1 SGHNT and CDR2 YYREEE. The germline ends are 6 bases apart after V is trimmed by 0 bases and J by 3 bases. Summary of the overall study and its limitations: The quantity of clinical and demographic metadata differed by source and by participant and was supplied without curation.

The immunoSEQ Assay, a bias-controlled multiplex PCR, was used to amplify TCRbeta CDR3 regions from genomic DNA. The source study handled its data this way. Nucleated cell counts per sample were estimated from amplification of reference gene primers within the assay. Sequence reads were collapsed and filtered to measure the absolute abundance of every unique TCRbeta CDR3 rearrangement. For each sample, productive Simpson clonality was calculated by taking the square root of Simpson's diversity index across productive rearrangements. As stored in TCRdb, this immuneACCESS dataset retains in-frame rearrangements with V and J assigned. A fraction of the clones does not appear; measured against another copy, unresolved V genes explain less than half of the discrepancy, and the remainder lacks a known reason. Clonal size and the V and J genes are those of that table, whereas D and trimming came from the DNA. Within this sample are around 100,000 clones, with around 86% of them counted one time only. The ten largest clones capture 7.9% of the sample.

Each collaborating institution followed its own protocols to collect whole blood in K2EDTA tubes. Collaborator samples were shipped for TCRbeta analysis as frozen whole blood, isolated PBMCs, or DNA extracted from either sample type. On this clone: Its antigen is currently not known. Per-nucleotide qualities are absent, and no much larger clonotype sits a single base away.

The rearranged chain carries TRBV5-4 and TRBJ2-2; too little of a D gene remains to name it. Input material: peripheral blood. The source of this sequence is a man in his 70s with acute or convalescent COVID-19. The CDR3: CASSLDRDTGELFF. The DNA sequence follows: TGTGCCAGCAGCTTGGACAGAGACACCGGGGAGCTGTTTTTT.